This T cell receptor beta chain was identified during a study of blood T cell repertoires in COVID-19 (TCRdb year 2020). In terms of the full investigation: Samples from collaborators originated in the United States, Italy and Spain and spanned both the acute and convalescent phases of COVID-19. The samples were drawn from the first 160 participants of the ongoing ImmuneRACE study and from 950 to 1,500 subjects provided by 6 global collaborators. The prospective study material was composed of cDNA or gDNA derived from T cells, B-cell-depleted T cells, or PBMCs. Where HLA class I and class II types were available, the types were taken from metadata supplied by the sample provider, not from assay-based typing. The sample metadata nearly always contained a de-identified subject ID, COVID-19 status, age in years and sex. The repertoires were made available in a free public database intended to serve as a resource for research on the immune response to SARS-CoV-2. Deeply sampled blood TCRbeta repertoires from subjects exposed to, actively infected with, or recovered from COVID-19 were included in the dataset. The study at large found these results: The quantity of clinical and demographic metadata differed by source and by participant and was supplied without curation.

Each collaborating institution followed its own protocols to collect whole blood in K2EDTA tubes. For TCRbeta analysis, collaborators shipped samples in one of three forms: frozen whole blood, isolated PBMCs, or DNA extracted from either of those sample types. The germline V gene supplies CDR1 LGHNA and CDR2 YSLEER. The V end gives up 2 bases and the J end 7 bases, leaving 11 bases in the junction not matched to a gene. CDR3 length: 17 amino acids, cysteine to phenylalanine. The read is trimmed to its CDR3 DNA, 51 bases read in frame from base 1. Notes on this clone: Its specific antigen is unknown. Qualities for individual bases were not recorded, and no much larger clone is one base off.

The immunoSEQ Assay, a bias-controlled multiplex PCR, was used to amplify TCRbeta CDR3 regions from genomic DNA. On the study's bioinformatics: The number of nucleated cells in each sample was estimated from the amplification of reference gene primers within the assay. Sequence reads were collapsed and filtered to measure the absolute abundance of every unique TCRbeta CDR3 rearrangement. Productive Simpson clonality was computed per sample as the square root of Simpson's diversity index over productive rearrangements. Entries here come from immuneACCESS through TCRdb and include only in-frame sequences with V and J called. Some clones fail to appear in such tables; in the studies checked, an unresolved V gene covers under half of the shortfall, and the cause of the remainder is unknown. The DNA was the basis for D and trimming; V, J and clone size are from that table. The sample table shows more than 150,000 clones, and roughly 80% are seen once. The top ten constitute roughly 17% of the sample.

The TCR was taken from a man aged 55-75 years with active or convalescent COVID-19. Source material: peripheral blood. This sequence uses TRBV4-3 and TRBJ2-1, and 10 bases in between align with TRBD2. The sequenced DNA is TGCGCCAGCAGCCAAAGGTCTAGCGGGGGCCTAAGGAATGAGCAGTTCTTC. This gives the protein CASSQRSSGGLRNEQFF.